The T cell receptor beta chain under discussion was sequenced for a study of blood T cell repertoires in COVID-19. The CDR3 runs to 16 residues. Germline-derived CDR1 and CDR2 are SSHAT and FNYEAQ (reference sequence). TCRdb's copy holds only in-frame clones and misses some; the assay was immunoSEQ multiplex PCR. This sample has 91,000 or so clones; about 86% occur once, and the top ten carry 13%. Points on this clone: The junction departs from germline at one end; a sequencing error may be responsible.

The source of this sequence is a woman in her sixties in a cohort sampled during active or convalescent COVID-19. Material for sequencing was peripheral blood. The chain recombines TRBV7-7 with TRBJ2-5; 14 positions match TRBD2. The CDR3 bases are TGTGCTAGCAGCTTAGGGACTAGCGGGGGCAGGGAGACCCAGTACTTC. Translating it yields CASSLGTSGGRETQYF.